This TCR beta chain was captured in a study of cytomegalovirus exposure and HLA in healthy donors. Turning to the study itself: T cells numbering around 200 million yielded around 120 million unique TCR beta sequences in an earlier analysis.

The PCR was carried out with 60 Vbeta primers and 13 Jbeta primers. Data came from immunoSEQ multiplex PCR; TCRdb stores just in-frame clones and leaves some out. The sample contains 90,000 to 100,000 clones, over 75% of which appear only once. CDR1 and CDR2 (germline): SGHAT, FQNNGV. The CDR3 length is 15 residues. The V and J ends lost 5 bases and 8 bases, in that order; junction bases with no gene match: 14. The TCR sequence derives from a man aged 18 to 35 in good health and CMV-seronegative. Sample: PBMCs. The rearrangement joins TRBV11-2 to TRBJ1-2; TRBD1 matches 7 bases. The CDR3 bases are TGTGCCAGCAGCCCCACGACAGGGCCGGTCCAGGGCTACACCTTC. This sequence encodes CASSPTTGPVQGYTF. The variable domain in full, with the rest retrieved from reference TRBV11-2 and TRBJ1-2, is EAGVAQSPRYKIIEKRQSVAFWCNPISGHATLYWYQQILGQGPKLLIQFQNNGVVDDSQLPKDRFSAERLKGVDSTLKIQPAKLEDSAVYLCASSPTTGPVQGYTFGSGTRLTVV.